The 16 T cell receptor beta chains given below trace back to one sample, sequenced in a study of early T cells in non-severe SARS-CoV-2 infection. Via MiXCR, TCRdb re-called the 5' RACE reads, giving one row per CDR3 protein. The profile covers roughly 47,000 distinct CDR3 sequences, with less than 7.5% appearing a single time and about 3% taken by the ten largest. The source material was whole blood, sampled at baseline. These receptor sequences come from an adult who was a healthcare worker with PCR-confirmed SARS-CoV-2 infection or an uninfected control (not recorded which).

This clonotype appeared many times. This chain connects TRBV20-1 to TRBJ2-5, with TRBD2 identical over 9 bases. Germline CDR1 is DFQATT and CDR2 is SNEGSKA (reference sequence). Losses at the gene ends were 3 bases for V and 3 bases for J; bases not matched to a gene: 5. The CDR3 runs 14 residues. CDR3 in DNA: TGCAGTGCTAGTAAAGCGGGGGGAAAAGAGACCCAGTACTTC. Translating gives CSASKAGGKETQYF.

Many counts were recorded for this clonotype. The genes are TRBV4-2 and TRBJ2-2; TRBD1 is a possible D gene (6 bases). Trimming stripped 1 base from V and 4 bases from J, with 13 bases between. The CDR3 is 16 residues long. The germline V gene encodes CDR1 LGHNA and CDR2 YNFKEQ. The CDR3 reads CASSQAHLQGTGELFF. CDR3 DNA: TGTGCCAGCAGCCAAGCCCATCTACAGGGCACCGGGGAGCTGTTTTTT.

Only a few counts were recorded for this clonotype. This sequence joins TRBV6-5 and TRBJ2-4; perhaps TRBD2 as D (6 bases). Per germline, CDR1 MNHEY and CDR2 SVGAGI. CDR3 size: 17 residues. V was pared by 5 bases and J by 6 bases, with 23 bases between. The CDR3 region has the DNA TGTGCCAGCAGTCCGACCATCAGCGGGTACGGGGGAAACATTCAGTACTTC. This encodes CASSPTISGYGGNIQYF.

The table lists this clonotype with a few counts. This chain connects TRBV12-3 or TRBV12-4 to TRBJ2-3; maybe TRBD2 (6 bases). CDR3 length equals 13 residues. The V and J ends lost 7 bases and 3 bases respectively, with 11 bases between them. CDR3 bases: TGTGCCAGCACCCTGACTAGTACAGATACGCAGTATTTT. Translated: CASTLTSTDTQYF.

This clonotype was recorded at least ten times. This chain joins TRBV9 and TRBJ1-1; no clear D. Germline assignment: CDR1 SGDLS and CDR2 YYNGEE. This CDR3 region has 13 residues. V was trimmed by 0 bases and J by 11 bases, leaving 14 bases between them. The CDR3 region is CASSVGGGSVAFF. Here the CDR3 DNA reads TGTGCCAGCAGCGTAGGGGGAGGGTCCGTGGCTTTCTTT.

This clonotype occurred many times. The V and J genes are TRBV21-1 and TRBJ1-5. TRBV21-1 is a pseudogene segment. The CDR3 contains 15 residues. The CDR3: CASSKQAYSNQPQHF. The CDR3 DNA sequence: TGTGCCAGCAGCAAACAGGCGTATAGCAATCAGCCCCAGCATTTT.

This clonotype is medium-sized in the sample. The V and J genes are TRBV14 and TRBJ1-2, with 10 positions matching TRBD1. The V and J ends lost 4 bases and 5 bases, in that order; junction bases with no gene match: 7. CDR3 size: 15 residues. Germline V lookup: CDR1 SGHDN, CDR2 FVKESK. The CDR3 region has the DNA TGTGCCAGCAGCCTCTACTTGGGACAGGGGTATGGCTACACCTTC. Protein sequence: CASSLYLGQGYGYTF. The whole variable domain, remainder taken from reference TRBV14 and TRBJ1-2, is EAGVTQFPSHSVIEKGQTVTLRCDPISGHDNLYWYRRVMGKEIKFLLHFVKESKQDESGMPNNRFLAERTGGTYSTLKVQPAELEDSGVYFCASSLYLGQGYGYTFGSGTRLTVV.

This chain joins TRBV6-5 and TRBJ2-7, with 13 bases identical to TRBD2. The J segment lost 7 bases and the V segment lost 5 bases, leaving 11 bases of the junction unmatched. The CDR3 runs 16 residues. Per germline, CDR1 MNHEY and CDR2 SVGAGI. CDR3 bases: TGTGCCAGCAGTCCCCCCACTAGCGGGGGGGCGGGGGAGCAGTACTTC. Protein product: CASSPPTSGGAGEQYF.

This clonotype was seen repeatedly, ten times or more. J is TRBJ2-5 and V is TRBV3-1, with 10 bases that match TRBD1. From germline, CDR1 is LGHDT and CDR2 YNNKEL (reference sequence). The ends lost 2 bases at V and 5 bases at J; junction bases unmatched: 8. CDR3 length: 16 amino acids. The CDR3 loop reads CASSQSTPGQGETQYF. DNA of the CDR3: TGTGCCAGCAGCCAATCAACCCCGGGACAGGGGGAGACCCAGTACTTC.

This clonotype has ten or more counts. CDR3 sequence reads: CASSLWYTGSNYGYTF. CDR3 coding DNA: TGTGCCAGCAGCTTGTGGTATACAGGTTCAAACTATGGCTACACCTTC. The chain links TRBV5-4 to TRBJ1-2, with D maybe TRBD1 (5 bases). The CDR3 is 16 amino acids. In germline, CDR1 is SGHNT, CDR2 YYREEE (reference sequence). Trimming took 1 base from V and 2 from J, leaving 15 bases between them.

The chain carries TRBV6-6 and TRBJ1-4; TRBD1 might be the D (6 bases). V lost 2 bases and J lost 5, with 15 bases in between. This CDR3 has 16 amino acids. The germline CDR1 and CDR2 sequences are MNHNY and SVGAGI (reference sequence). The CDR3 loop is CASSYHPGANNEKLFF. The CDR3, as DNA: TGTGCCAGCAGTTACCATCCGGGGGCGAACAATGAAAAACTGTTTTTT.

This clonotype has a count of ten or more. This chain links TRBV14 with TRBJ1-2; D is undetermined. Trimming pared 4 bases from V and 5 bases from J, leaving 11 bases between. Looked up from germline, CDR1 is SGHDN and CDR2 is FVKESK. This CDR3 is built from 13 residues. The CDR3, as DNA: TGTGCCAGCAGCCTAAATACACAGTATGGCTACACCTTC. Its protein product is CASSLNTQYGYTF.

At least ten counts were recorded for this clonotype. The V call is TRBV6-6, the J call TRBJ2-5, with 7 bases identical to TRBD2. This CDR3 comprises 16 residues. V was clipped by 6 bases and J by 4 bases; unmatched bases: 14. Looked up from germline, CDR1 is MNHNY and CDR2 is SVGAGI (reference sequence). The CDR3 bases are TGTGCCAGCAGCCCCCAGACTAGCCTTGGCTTAGAGACCCAGTACTTC. It codes for CASSPQTSLGLETQYF.

This clonotype appeared many times. V and J are TRBV5-1 and TRBJ1-2, with 7 bases that match TRBD1. After removal of 0 bases from V and 4 bases from J, the junction contained 3 bases not matched to a gene. This CDR3 is built from 14 residues. The germline CDR1 and CDR2 sequences are SGHRS and YFSETQ. This chain's CDR3 is CASSLETGIYGYTF. As DNA, the CDR3 is TGCGCCAGCAGCTTGGAGACAGGGATCTATGGCTACACCTTC.

This clonotype was counted at least ten times. The chain employs TRBV6-4 and TRBJ2-3, with 8 bases aligning to TRBD2. This CDR3 has 16 amino acids. Germline loops: CDR1 MRHNA, CDR2 SNTAGT. Trimming cost V 3 bases and J 0 bases; bases outside gene matches: 5. CDR3 residues: CASSERTSSSTDTQYF. Here the CDR3 DNA reads TGTGCCAGCAGTGAGCGGACTAGCAGCAGCACAGATACGCAGTATTTT.

This clonotype has at least ten counts. The CDR3 protein is CASSSDRALNEKLFF. The CDR3 nucleotides are TGTGCCAGCAGCTCGGACAGGGCCCTTAATGAAAAACTGTTTTTT. The chain recombines TRBV7-9 with TRBJ1-4; 8 bases line up with TRBD1. This CDR3 has 15 amino acids. CDR1 is SEHNR, CDR2 FQNEAQ, per germline (reference sequence). Unmatched junction bases numbered 5, after V lost 4 bases and J lost 4 bases.